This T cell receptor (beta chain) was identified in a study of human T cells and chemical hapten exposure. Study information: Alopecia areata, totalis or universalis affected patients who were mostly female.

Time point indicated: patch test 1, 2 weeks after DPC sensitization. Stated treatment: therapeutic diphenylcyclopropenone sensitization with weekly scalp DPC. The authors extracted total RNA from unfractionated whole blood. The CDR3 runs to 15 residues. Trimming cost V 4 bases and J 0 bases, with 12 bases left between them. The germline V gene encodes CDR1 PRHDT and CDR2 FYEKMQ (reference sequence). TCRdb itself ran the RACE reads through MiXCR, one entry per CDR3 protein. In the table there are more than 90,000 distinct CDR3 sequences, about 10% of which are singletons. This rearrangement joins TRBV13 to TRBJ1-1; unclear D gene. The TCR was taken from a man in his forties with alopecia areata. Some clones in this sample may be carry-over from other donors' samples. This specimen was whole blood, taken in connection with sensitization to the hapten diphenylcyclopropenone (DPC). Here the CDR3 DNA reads TGTGCCAGCAGCTCCCGGAGCAGCATGAACACTGAAGCTTTCTTT. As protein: CASSSRSSMNTEAFF.